A selection of T cell receptor beta chains follows, all from one sample in a study of OX40 agonist ivuxolimab in advanced cancers. Using immunoSEQ multiplex PCR, the repertoire was profiled, and TCRdb retains in-frame clones only, with some absent. Of fewer than 85,000 clones in the sample, roughly 84% are singletons; the top ten hold less than 8%. The sequencing used CD4+ or CD8+ T cells sorted from blood, collected in a trial of the OX40 agonist ivuxolimab. These receptors were obtained from an adult with an advanced solid tumor such as melanoma, head and neck, liver or kidney cancer. Both conserved end residues are part of each CDR3. The D gene is left open where the match is weak. A row's size may be missing; if present it is once, few, many or a size class.

clone size	V gene	CDR3 length	D gene	J gene	CDR3 protein	CDR3 DNA
NA	TRBV6-6	16	NA	TRBJ2-3	CASRDPRLQGTDTQYF	TGTGCCAGCAGGGATCCGAGGCTCCAGGGGACAGATACGCAGTATTTT
NA	TRBV7-9	14	NA	TRBJ2-2	CASSLIHETGELFF	TGTGCCAGCAGCTTAATACACGAAACCGGGGAGCTGTTTTTT
few	TRBV18	15	TRBD1	TRBJ2-7	CASSPAPGTVYEQYF	TGTGCCAGCTCACCGGCCCCCGGGACAGTCTACGAGCAGTACTTC
NA	TRBV5-1	14	TRBD2	TRBJ2-7	CASSLTSGSFEQYF	TGCGCCAGCAGCCTGACTAGCGGGAGCTTCGAGCAGTACTTC
NA	TRBV27	13	NA	TRBJ1-6	CASTVGRRSPLHF	TGTGCCAGCACCGTCGGGCGAAGGTCACCCCTCCACTTT
NA	TRBV13	15	TRBD1	TRBJ1-6	CASSLGQQGGSPLHF	TGTGCCAGCAGCTTAGGTCAACAGGGGGGTTCACCCCTCCACTTT
NA	TRBV5-6	14	NA	TRBJ1-4	CASSLSPGNEKLFF	TGTGCCAGCAGCTTGTCGCCAGGGAATGAAAAACTGTTTTTT
NA	TRBV28	14	NA	TRBJ1-2	CASSLQRMERGYTF	TGTGCCAGCAGTTTACAACGTATGGAACGTGGCTACACCTTC
once	TRBV13	14	NA	TRBJ1-1	CASSPYGRGAEAFF	TGTGCCAGCAGCCCCTACGGGCGAGGGGCTGAAGCTTTCTTT
few	TRBV6-1	13	NA	TRBJ2-1	CASRDYYNNEQFF	TGTGCCAGCAGGGACTACTACAACAATGAGCAGTTCTTC
NA	TRBV29-1	11	NA	TRBJ2-1	CSVGYRNEQFF	TGCAGCGTGGGATACAGGAATGAGCAGTTCTTC
NA	TRBV5-1	13	NA	TRBJ2-2	CASSVSNTGELFF	TGCGCCAGCAGCGTCTCGAACACCGGGGAGCTGTTTTTT
few	TRBV6-1	17	NA	TRBJ2-1	CASSERGRQSSYNEQFF	TGTGCCAGCAGTGAACGTGGCAGACAGAGCTCCTACAATGAGCAGTTCTTC
NA	TRBV5-5	16	NA	TRBJ1-4	CASSFFWGATNEKLFF	TGTGCCAGCAGCTTTTTCTGGGGTGCAACTAATGAAAAACTGTTTTTT
NA	TRBV30	13	NA	TRBJ2-3	CAWSVRRSDTQYF	TGTGCCTGGAGTGTAAGGCGGTCAGATACGCAGTATTTT
NA	TRBV21-1	13	NA	TRBJ2-1	CAGHRAPYNEQFF	TGTGCCGGCCACCGGGCCCCGTACAATGAGCAGTTCTTC
NA	TRBV11-2	15	TRBD1	TRBJ1-4	CASSPRTGVNEKLFF	TGTGCCAGCAGTCCCCGGACAGGGGTAAATGAAAAACTGTTTTTT
NA	TRBV5-1	13	NA	TRBJ2-2	CASSGTNTGELFF	TGCGCCAGCTCAGGGACGAACACCGGGGAGCTGTTTTTT
NA	TRBV14	15	NA	TRBJ2-1	CASSQFSSRNNEQFF	TGTGCCAGCAGCCAGTTCTCGAGTCGGAACAATGAGCAGTTCTTC
NA	TRBV28	14	NA	TRBJ1-2	CASRPSWGSYGYTF	TGTGCCAGCAGACCATCTTGGGGCAGCTATGGCTACACCTTC
NA	TRBV27	15	NA	TRBJ2-1	CASSLDPLNYNEQFF	TGTGCCAGCAGTTTGGACCCCCTGAATTACAATGAGCAGTTCTTC
NA	TRBV5-6	16	NA	TRBJ1-6	CATRETGGRYNSPLHF	TGTGCCACCCGGGAGACAGGAGGACGATATAATTCACCCCTCCACTTT
NA	TRBV27	16	NA	TRBJ1-6	CASSPTSGNYNSPLHF	TGTGCCAGCAGTCCAACTTCGGGGAACTATAATTCACCCCTCCACTTT
NA	TRBV2	15	TRBD2	TRBJ2-1	CASRPPGGLRNEQFF	TGTGCCAGCAGACCACCGGGGGGACTACGCAATGAGCAGTTCTTC
NA	TRBV27	15	NA	TRBJ1-3	CASSLTVGLENTIYF	TGTGCCAGCAGTCTGACGGTGGGTCTAGAAAACACCATATATTTT
once	TRBV11-3	14	NA	TRBJ2-5	CASSRGQWEETQYF	TGTGCCAGCAGCAGAGGACAGTGGGAAGAGACCCAGTACTTC
NA	TRBV28	16	TRBD1	TRBJ2-2	CASSFFGTGERGELFF	TGTGCCAGCAGTTTTTTTGGGACAGGGGAACGCGGGGAGCTGTTTTTT
NA	TRBV30	14	NA	TRBJ1-5	CAWSPEWRNQPQHF	TGTGCCTGGAGTCCCGAGTGGCGCAATCAGCCCCAGCATTTT
NA	TRBV4-1	16	TRBD2	TRBJ2-5	CASSQETSGGRETQYF	TGCGCCAGCAGCCAAGAGACTAGCGGGGGTCGGGAGACCCAGTACTTC
once	TRBV9	17	TRBD2	TRBJ2-1	CASSVTLAGGGYNEQFF	TGTGCCAGCAGCGTCACCCTAGCGGGAGGAGGGTACAATGAGCAGTTCTTC
NA	TRBV11-3	16	NA	TRBJ2-4	CASSLGGAGAKNIQYF	TGTGCCAGCAGCTTAGGTGGAGCGGGAGCCAAAAACATTCAGTACTTC
NA	TRBV18	16	NA	TRBJ1-1	CASSPVQGGEYTEAFF	TGTGCCAGCTCACCGGTACAGGGAGGAGAGTACACTGAAGCTTTCTTT
once	TRBV30	11	NA	TRBJ2-3	CAWSGGNTQYF	TGTGCCTGGAGTGGGGGGAATACGCAGTATTTT
NA	TRBV5-1	16	NA	TRBJ1-1	CASSPGGIRTHTEAFF	TGCGCCAGCAGCCCTGGGGGGATCAGAACGCACACTGAAGCTTTCTTT
NA	TRBV7-3	13	TRBD1	TRBJ2-3	CATSQGIADTQYF	TGTGCCACTTCACAGGGGATTGCAGATACGCAGTATTTT
once	TRBV25-1	16	TRBD2	TRBJ2-7	CASSQRSGGHYYEQYF	TGTGCCAGCAGTCAAAGGAGCGGGGGGCACTACTACGAGCAGTACTTC
NA	TRBV4-3	18	NA	TRBJ2-6	CASSQEGSARSGANVLTF	TGCGCCAGCAGCCAAGAAGGCAGCGCTCGCTCTGGGGCCAACGTCCTGACTTTC
NA	TRBV18	13	NA	TRBJ2-5	CASSSNAGETQYF	TGTGCCAGCTCATCTAACGCCGGGGAGACCCAGTACTTC
NA	TRBV5-1	14	NA	TRBJ2-3	CASSLAQGTDTQYF	TGCGCCAGCAGCTTGGCACAGGGAACAGATACGCAGTATTTT
NA	TRBV7-9	12	NA	TRBJ1-1	CASSRTADEAFF	TGTGCCAGCAGCCGAACAGCCGATGAAGCTTTCTTT
few	TRBV19	14	TRBD1	TRBJ1-1	CASSIWTGNTEAFF	TGTGCCAGTAGTATCTGGACAGGGAACACTGAAGCTTTCTTT